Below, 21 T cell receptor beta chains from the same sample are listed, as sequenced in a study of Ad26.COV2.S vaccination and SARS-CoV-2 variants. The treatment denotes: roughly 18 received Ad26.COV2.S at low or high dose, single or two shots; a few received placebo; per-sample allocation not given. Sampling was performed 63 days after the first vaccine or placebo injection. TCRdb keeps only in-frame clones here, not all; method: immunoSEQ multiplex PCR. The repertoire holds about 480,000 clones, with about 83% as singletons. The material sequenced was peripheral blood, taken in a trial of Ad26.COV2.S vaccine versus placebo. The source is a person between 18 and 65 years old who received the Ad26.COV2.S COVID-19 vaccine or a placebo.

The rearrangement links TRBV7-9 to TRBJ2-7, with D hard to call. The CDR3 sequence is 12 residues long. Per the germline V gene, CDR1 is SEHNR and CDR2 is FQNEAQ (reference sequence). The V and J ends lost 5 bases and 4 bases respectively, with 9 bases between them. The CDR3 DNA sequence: TGTGCCAGCAGCAAGAGTCGGTACGAGCAGTACTTC. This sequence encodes CASSKSRYEQYF.

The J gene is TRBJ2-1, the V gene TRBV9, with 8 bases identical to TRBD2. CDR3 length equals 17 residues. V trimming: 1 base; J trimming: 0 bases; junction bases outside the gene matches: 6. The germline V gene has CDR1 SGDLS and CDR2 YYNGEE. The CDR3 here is CASSVNSGMSSYNEQFF. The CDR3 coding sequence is TGTGCCAGCAGCGTAAATAGCGGGATGAGCTCCTACAATGAGCAGTTCTTC.

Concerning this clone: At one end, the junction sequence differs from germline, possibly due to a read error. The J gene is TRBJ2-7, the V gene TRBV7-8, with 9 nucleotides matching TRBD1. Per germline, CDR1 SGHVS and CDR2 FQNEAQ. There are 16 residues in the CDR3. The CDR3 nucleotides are TGTGCCAGCAGCCTAGCGACTGGACAGGGGACCAACGAGCAGTACTTC. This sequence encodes CASSLATGQGTNEQYF.

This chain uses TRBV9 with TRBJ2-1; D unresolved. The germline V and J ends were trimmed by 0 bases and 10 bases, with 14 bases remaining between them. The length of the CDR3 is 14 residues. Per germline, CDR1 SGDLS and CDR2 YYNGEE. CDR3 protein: CASSVEPLVGEQFF. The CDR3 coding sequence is TGTGCCAGCAGCGTAGAGCCCCTGGTTGGCGAGCAGTTCTTC.

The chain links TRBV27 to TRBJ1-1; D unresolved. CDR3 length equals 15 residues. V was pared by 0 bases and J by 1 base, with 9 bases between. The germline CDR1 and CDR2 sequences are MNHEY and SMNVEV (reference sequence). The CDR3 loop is CASSLSLGGNTEAFF. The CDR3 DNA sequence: TGTGCCAGCAGTTTATCTCTCGGCGGGAACACTGAAGCTTTCTTT.

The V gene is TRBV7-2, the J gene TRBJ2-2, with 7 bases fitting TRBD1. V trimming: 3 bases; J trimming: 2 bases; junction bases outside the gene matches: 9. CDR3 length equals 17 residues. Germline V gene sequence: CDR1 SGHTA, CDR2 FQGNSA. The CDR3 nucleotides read TGTGCCAGCAGCTTGGAGCCCAGGGGGTCAAACACCGGGGAGCTGTTTTTT. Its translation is CASSLEPRGSNTGELFF.

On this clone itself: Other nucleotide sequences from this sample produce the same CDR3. The CDR3 nucleotides are TGTGCCAGCTCACCGACGGAAGAGACCCAGTACTTC. Translation gives CASSPTEETQYF. The chain joins TRBV18 to TRBJ2-5; unclear D gene. The CDR3 runs 12 residues. The germline V and J ends were trimmed by 3 bases and 3 bases, with 5 bases remaining between them. CDR1 and CDR2 (germline): KGHSH, LQKENI.

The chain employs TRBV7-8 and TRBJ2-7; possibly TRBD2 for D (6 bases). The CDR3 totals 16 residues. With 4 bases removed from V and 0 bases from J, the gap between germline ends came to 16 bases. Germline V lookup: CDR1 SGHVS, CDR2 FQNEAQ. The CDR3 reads CASSSLAGDSSYEQYF. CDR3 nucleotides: TGTGCCAGCAGCTCTCTGGCTGGGGACTCCTCCTACGAGCAGTACTTC.

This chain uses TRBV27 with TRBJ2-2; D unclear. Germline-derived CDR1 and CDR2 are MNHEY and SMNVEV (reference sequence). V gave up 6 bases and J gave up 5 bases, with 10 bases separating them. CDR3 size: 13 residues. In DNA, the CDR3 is TGTGCCAGCAGCGTAAAGATAACCGGGGAGCTGTTTTTT. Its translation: CASSVKITGELFF.

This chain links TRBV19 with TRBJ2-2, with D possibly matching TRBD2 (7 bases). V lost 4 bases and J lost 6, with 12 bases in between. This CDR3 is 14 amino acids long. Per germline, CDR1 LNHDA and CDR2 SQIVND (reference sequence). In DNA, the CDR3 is TGTGCCAGTAGTAAAGGGGGGGTGGCCGGGGAGCTGTTTTTT. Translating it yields CASSKGGVAGELFF.

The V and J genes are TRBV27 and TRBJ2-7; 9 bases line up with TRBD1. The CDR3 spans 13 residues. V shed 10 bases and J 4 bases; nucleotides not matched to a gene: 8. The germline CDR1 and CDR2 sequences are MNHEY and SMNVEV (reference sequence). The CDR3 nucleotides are TGTGCCACTGGCGGGACAGGGTTTTACGAGCAGTACTTC. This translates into CATGGTGFYEQYF.

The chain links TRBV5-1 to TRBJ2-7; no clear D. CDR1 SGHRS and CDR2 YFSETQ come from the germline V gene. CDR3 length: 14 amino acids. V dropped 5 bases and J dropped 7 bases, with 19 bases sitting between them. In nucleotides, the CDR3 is TGCGCCAGCAGGTCCTCCCCGTCTGGTAGGGAGCAGTACTTC. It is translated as CASRSSPSGREQYF.

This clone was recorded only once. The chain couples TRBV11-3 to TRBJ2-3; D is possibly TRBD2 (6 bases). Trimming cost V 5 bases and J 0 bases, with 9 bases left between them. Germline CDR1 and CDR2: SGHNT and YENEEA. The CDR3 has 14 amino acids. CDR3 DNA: TGTGCCAGCAGCGCGGGACCAAGCACAGATACGCAGTATTTT. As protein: CASSAGPSTDTQYF. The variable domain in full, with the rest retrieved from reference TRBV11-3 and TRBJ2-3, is EAGVVQSPRYKIIEKKQPVAFWCNPISGHNTLYWYLQNLGQGPELLIRYENEEAVDDSQLPKDRFSAERLKGVDSTLKIQPAELGDSAVYLCASSAGPSTDTQYFGPGTRLTVL.

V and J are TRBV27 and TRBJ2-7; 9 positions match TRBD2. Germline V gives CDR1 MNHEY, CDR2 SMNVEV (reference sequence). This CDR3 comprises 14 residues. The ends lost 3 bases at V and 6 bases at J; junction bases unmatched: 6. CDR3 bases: TGTGCCAGCAGTTTCTGGCGGGAGGGTTCCGAGCAGTACTTC. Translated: CASSFWREGSEQYF.

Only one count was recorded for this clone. In DNA, the CDR3 is TGCGCCAGCAGAGGGTCGCTAGCGGACACCGGGGAGCTGTTTTTT. It yields the protein CASRGSLADTGELFF. The chain combines TRBV5-1 with TRBJ2-2; 7 bases line up with TRBD2. CDR3 length: 15 amino acids. Germline loops: CDR1 SGHRS, CDR2 YFSETQ. J lost 3 bases, V lost 5 bases, and 7 bases had no gene match.

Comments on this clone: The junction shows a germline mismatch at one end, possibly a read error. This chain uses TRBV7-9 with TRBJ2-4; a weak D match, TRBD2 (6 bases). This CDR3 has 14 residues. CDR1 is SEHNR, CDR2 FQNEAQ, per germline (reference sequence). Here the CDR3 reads CASSIAGGMDIQYF. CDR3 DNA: TGTGCCAGCAGCATAGCCGGGGGTATGGACATTCAGTACTTC.

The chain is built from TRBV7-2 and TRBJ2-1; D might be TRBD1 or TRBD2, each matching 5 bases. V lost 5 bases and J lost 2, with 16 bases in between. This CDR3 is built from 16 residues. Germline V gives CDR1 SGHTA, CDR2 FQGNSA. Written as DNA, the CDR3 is TGTGCCAGCAGCCCAGCGAGGGGTCAGACCTACAATGAGCAGTTCTTC. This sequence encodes CASSPARGQTYNEQFF. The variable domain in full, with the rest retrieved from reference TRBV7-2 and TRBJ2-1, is GAGVSQSPSNKVTEKGKDVELRCDPISGHTALYWYRQSLGQGLEFLIYFQGNSAPDKSGLPSDRFSAERTGGSVSTLTIQRTQQEDSAVYLCASSPARGQTYNEQFFGPGTRLTVL.

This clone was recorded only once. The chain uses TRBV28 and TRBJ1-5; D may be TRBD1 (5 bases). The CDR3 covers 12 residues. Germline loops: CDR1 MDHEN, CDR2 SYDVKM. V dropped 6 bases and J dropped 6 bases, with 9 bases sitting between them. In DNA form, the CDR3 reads TGTGCCAGCAGCCAAGGGGTTCAGCCCCAGCATTTT. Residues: CASSQGVQPQHF. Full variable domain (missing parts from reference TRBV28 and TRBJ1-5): DVKVTQSSRYLVKRTGEKVFLECVQDMDHENMFWYRQDPGLGLRLIYFSYDVKMKEKGDIPEGYSVSREKKERFSLILESASTNQTSMYLCASSQGVQPQHFGDGTRLSIL.

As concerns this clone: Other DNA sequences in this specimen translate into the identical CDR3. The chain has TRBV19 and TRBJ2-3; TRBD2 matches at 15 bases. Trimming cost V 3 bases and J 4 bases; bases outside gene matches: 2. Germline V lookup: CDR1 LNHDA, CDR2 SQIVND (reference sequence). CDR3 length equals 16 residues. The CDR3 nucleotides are TGTGCCAGTAGTATTGGGACTAGCGGGAGGCCAGATACGCAGTATTTT. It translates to CASSIGTSGRPDTQYF.

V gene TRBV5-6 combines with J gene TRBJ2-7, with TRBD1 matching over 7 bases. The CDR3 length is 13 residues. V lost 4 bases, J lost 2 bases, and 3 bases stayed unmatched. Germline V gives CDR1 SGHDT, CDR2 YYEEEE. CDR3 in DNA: TGTGCCAGCAGCAGGGACAGACCCTACGAGCAGTACTTC. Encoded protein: CASSRDRPYEQYF.

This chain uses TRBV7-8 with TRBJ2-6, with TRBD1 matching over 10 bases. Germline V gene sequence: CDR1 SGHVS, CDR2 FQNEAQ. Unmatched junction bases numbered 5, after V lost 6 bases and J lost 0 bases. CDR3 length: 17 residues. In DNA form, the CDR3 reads TGTGCCAGCAGAAGGGACAGGGGACCCTCTGGGGCCAACGTCCTGACTTTC. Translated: CASRRDRGPSGANVLTF.